This is a list of T cell receptor beta chains from one sample in a study of human T cells and chemical hapten exposure. TCRdb used MiXCR to reprocess the RACE reads, holding one entry per CDR3 protein. This table holds under 200,000 distinct CDR3 sequences, 30% found once. The sequences come from whole blood, collected in connection with sensitization to the hapten diphenylcyclopropenone (DPC). These TCRs come from a woman aged 25 to 39 with alopecia areata. Some clones in this sample may be carry-over from other donors' samples. The CDR3 runs from the conserved cysteine through the conserved F or W. A D gene is named only where the DNA matches it firmly. Expanded clones are given a class, and other clones once, few, many or no size at all.

clone_size | j_call | d_call | v_call | cdr3_nt | cdr3_aa
once | TRBJ2-3 | TRBD2 | TRBV9 | TGTGCCAGCAGCCCCCGACTAGCGGGAAGCACAGATACGCAGTATTTT | CASSPRLAGSTDTQYF
NA | TRBJ2-7 | TRBD2 | TRBV20-1 | TGCAGTGCTAGTGGAAATTTTAGCGGGAGGGCCAGAGAGCAGTACTTC | CSASGNFSGRAREQYF
once | TRBJ1-5 | NA | TRBV28 | TGTGCCAGCAGTTTATCGGGAGTTCTTAGCAATCAGCCCCAGCATTTT | CASSLSGVLSNQPQHF
NA | TRBJ1-1 | NA | TRBV4-1 | TGCGCCAGCAGCTTCCGGACAGCTCAAATTTCTAACACTGAAGCTTTCTTT | CASSFRTAQISNTEAFF
NA | TRBJ2-1 | TRBD2 | TRBV3-1 | TGTGCCAGCAGCGGTAGCGGGAGAGGTAATGAGCAGTTCTTC | CASSGSGRGNEQFF
NA | TRBJ2-3 | TRBD1 | TRBV7-7 | TGTGCTAGCAGCGCGGACAGGGTTGGCGGTACGCAGTATTTT | CASSADRVGGTQYF
NA | TRBJ2-7 | NA | TRBV6-2/TRBV6-3 | TGTGCCAGCAGTTACGCCTCCTACGAGCAGTACTTC | CASSYASYEQYF
many | TRBJ2-7 | TRBD1 | TRBV28 | TGTGCCAGCAGTCAGGGACAGGGGTCTGGTGAGCAGTACTTC | CASSQGQGSGEQYF
NA | TRBJ1-6 | NA | TRBV4-2 | TGTGCCAGCAGCCAAGATAGTGCGGTTTCACCCCTCCACTTT | CASSQDSAVSPLHF
few | TRBJ1-1 | NA | TRBV10-1 | TGCGCCAGCAGTCCGGAGGAGAGGAACACTGAAGCTTTCTTT | CASSPEERNTEAFF
NA | TRBJ2-1 | TRBD2 | TRBV12-3/TRBV12-4 | TGTGCCAGCAGTATAGGACTAGGGCAGTTCTTC | CASSIGLGQFF
few | TRBJ2-4 | NA | TRBV4-2 | TGTGCCAGCAGCCAAGATCGGGAAAACATTCAGTACTTC | CASSQDRENIQYF
few | TRBJ2-4 | NA | TRBV15 | TGTGCCACCAGCAGAACCGACATGGTTCAGTACTTC | CATSRTDMVQYF
NA | TRBJ2-3 | NA | TRBV29-1 | TGCAGCGTTGACCCCCTAGCACCACGCACAGATACGCAGTATTTT | CSVDPLAPRTDTQYF
NA | TRBJ2-3 | NA | TRBV7-7 | TGTGCCAGCAGCCGCCGAGACACAGATACGCAGTATTTT | CASSRRDTDTQYF